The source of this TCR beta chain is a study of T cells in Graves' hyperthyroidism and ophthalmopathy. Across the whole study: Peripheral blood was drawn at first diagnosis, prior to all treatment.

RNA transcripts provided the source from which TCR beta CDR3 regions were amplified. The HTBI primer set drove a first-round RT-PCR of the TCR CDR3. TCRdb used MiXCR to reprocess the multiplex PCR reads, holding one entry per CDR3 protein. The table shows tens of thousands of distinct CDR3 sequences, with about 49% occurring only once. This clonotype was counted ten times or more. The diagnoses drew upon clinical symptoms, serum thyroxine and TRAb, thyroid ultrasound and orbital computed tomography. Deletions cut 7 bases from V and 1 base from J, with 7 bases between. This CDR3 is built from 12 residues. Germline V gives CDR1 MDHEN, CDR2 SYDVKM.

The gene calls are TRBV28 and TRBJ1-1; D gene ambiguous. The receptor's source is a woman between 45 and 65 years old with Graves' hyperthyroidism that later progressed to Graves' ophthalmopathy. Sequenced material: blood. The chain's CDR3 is CASTVPNTEAFF. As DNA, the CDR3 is TGTGCCAGCACGGTACCGAACACTGAAGCTTTCTTT.